This is a list of T cell receptor beta chains from one sample in a study of Tregs in tolerant kidney transplant recipients. TCRdb keeps only in-frame clones here, not all; method: immunoSEQ multiplex PCR. The sample has 75,000 to 85,000 clones, about 91% seen once. The specimen comprised Tregs from blood, sampled before the transplant. All receptors come from a human donor who received a combined kidney and bone marrow transplant. Both conserved end residues are part of each CDR3. The order of the fields is V gene, clone size, J gene, D gene, CDR3 DNA, CDR3 protein. D genes are given only for firm matches. The size field is filled for only some rows; it gives once, few, many or a size class.

V gene: TRBV18
clone size: NA
J gene: TRBJ1-6
D gene: NA
CDR3 DNA: TGTGCCAGCTCACCGGGCAGTGACTCTTCCCTCCACTTT
CDR3 protein: CASSPGSDSSLHF

V gene: TRBV11-2
clone size: NA
J gene: TRBJ1-5
D gene: NA
CDR3 DNA: TGTGCCAGCAGCCCCCGCATTAGCAATCAGCCCCAGCATTTT
CDR3 protein: CASSPRISNQPQHF

V gene: TRBV6-5
clone size: NA
J gene: TRBJ2-7
D gene: TRBD2
CDR3 DNA: TGTGCCAGCAGCCCCCAGCGGGAGAACTACGAGCAGTACTTC
CDR3 protein: CASSPQRENYEQYF

V gene: TRBV28
clone size: once
J gene: TRBJ1-2
D gene: NA
CDR3 DNA: TGTGCCAGCAGTCCCGACAGCTATGGCTACACCTTC
CDR3 protein: CASSPDSYGYTF

V gene: TRBV6-5
clone size: NA
J gene: TRBJ2-5
D gene: TRBD1
CDR3 DNA: TGTGCCAGCAGTGCCGGGACAGGGGTAGTGGAGACCCAGTACTTC
CDR3 protein: CASSAGTGVVETQYF

V gene: TRBV15
clone size: NA
J gene: TRBJ2-3
D gene: TRBD1
CDR3 DNA: TGTGCCACCAGCAGGCCGGGACAGGGGGCTAAAGATACGCAGTATTTT
CDR3 protein: CATSRPGQGAKDTQYF

V gene: TRBV28
clone size: NA
J gene: TRBJ1-2
D gene: TRBD1
CDR3 DNA: TGTGCCAGCAGTACCACCACGGACAGGGAAGAGGGTGGCTACACCTTC
CDR3 protein: CASSTTTDREEGGYTF

V gene: TRBV19
clone size: NA
J gene: TRBJ2-7
D gene: NA
CDR3 DNA: TGTGCCAGTAGTATTTCCCTGACAGGTAATCCCTACGAGCAGTACTTC
CDR3 protein: CASSISLTGNPYEQYF

V gene: TRBV5-1
clone size: NA
J gene: TRBJ1-1
D gene: NA
CDR3 DNA: TGCGCCAGCAGAGGGGGTGACACTGAAGCTTTCTTT
CDR3 protein: CASRGGDTEAFF

V gene: TRBV6-6
clone size: NA
J gene: TRBJ1-5
D gene: NA
CDR3 DNA: TGTGCCAGCAGTTACTCGGCAATCACCCAAGCCCAGCCCCAGCATTTT
CDR3 protein: CASSYSAITQAQPQHF

V gene: TRBV23-1
clone size: once
J gene: TRBJ2-5
D gene: TRBD2
CDR3 DNA: TGCGCCAGCGGATTTTCTCGGCTGGGACTAGCGGGAGGAGGTGGAGAGACCCAGTACTTC
CDR3 protein: CASGFSRLGLAGGGGETQYF

V gene: TRBV18
clone size: once
J gene: TRBJ2-5
D gene: NA
CDR3 DNA: TGTGCCAGCTCACTGACTAGTATCGAGACCCAGTACTTC
CDR3 protein: CASSLTSIETQYF

V gene: TRBV20-1
clone size: NA
J gene: TRBJ2-1
D gene: TRBD2
CDR3 DNA: TGCAGTGCTAGGGCGGGAGGACAGTTCTTC
CDR3 protein: CSARAGGQFF

V gene: TRBV5-7
clone size: NA
J gene: TRBJ2-7
D gene: TRBD1
CDR3 DNA: TGTGCCAGCAGCTTGCGGGACAGGGGTTACGAGCAGTACTTC
CDR3 protein: CASSLRDRGYEQYF

V gene: TRBV27
clone size: NA
J gene: TRBJ2-7
D gene: TRBD2
CDR3 DNA: TGTGCCAGCAAGAGAGGACTAGCGGCCTACGAGCAGTACTTC
CDR3 protein: CASKRGLAAYEQYF

V gene: TRBV5-1
clone size: few
J gene: TRBJ2-6
D gene: NA
CDR3 DNA: TGCGCCAGCAGCTTGCCCGATTTTGGGGCCAACGTCCTGACTTTC
CDR3 protein: CASSLPDFGANVLTF

V gene: TRBV7-3
clone size: NA
J gene: TRBJ2-2
D gene: NA
CDR3 DNA: TGTGCCAGCAGCCCAGGGGCCTCGGGCACCGGGGAGCTGTTTTTT
CDR3 protein: CASSPGASGTGELFF

V gene: TRBV2
clone size: NA
J gene: TRBJ2-2
D gene: NA
CDR3 DNA: TGTGCCAGCAGAGGAGGGACCCCCGGGGAGCTGTTTTTT
CDR3 protein: CASRGGTPGELFF

V gene: TRBV6-5
clone size: NA
J gene: TRBJ2-5
D gene: NA
CDR3 DNA: TGTGCCAGCTCAGGTTCGGGGCCCGGAACAGAGACCCAGTACTTC
CDR3 protein: CASSGSGPGTETQYF

V gene: TRBV29-1
clone size: NA
J gene: TRBJ2-1
D gene: TRBD2
CDR3 DNA: TGCAGCGTTGGGGGCTCTCTAGCGGGCCGGTACAATGAGCAGTTCTTC
CDR3 protein: CSVGGSLAGRYNEQFF

V gene: TRBV6-6
clone size: NA
J gene: TRBJ1-5
D gene: NA
CDR3 DNA: TGTGCCAGCAGTTACGGGGGCAGCAATCAGCCCCAGCATTTT
CDR3 protein: CASSYGGSNQPQHF

V gene: TRBV28
clone size: few
J gene: TRBJ1-5
D gene: NA
CDR3 DNA: TGTGCCACCACGGCAAATAGGGCCCAAATTCAGCCCCAGCATTTT
CDR3 protein: CATTANRAQIQPQHF

V gene: TRBV19
clone size: once
J gene: TRBJ1-4
D gene: NA
CDR3 DNA: TGTGCCAGTAGTACCGGGGACTGGAAGGAACTGTTTTTT
CDR3 protein: CASSTGDWKELFF

V gene: TRBV19
clone size: NA
J gene: TRBJ1-2
D gene: NA
CDR3 DNA: TGTGCCAGTAGTAAAGGGAACTATGGCTACACCTTC
CDR3 protein: CASSKGNYGYTF